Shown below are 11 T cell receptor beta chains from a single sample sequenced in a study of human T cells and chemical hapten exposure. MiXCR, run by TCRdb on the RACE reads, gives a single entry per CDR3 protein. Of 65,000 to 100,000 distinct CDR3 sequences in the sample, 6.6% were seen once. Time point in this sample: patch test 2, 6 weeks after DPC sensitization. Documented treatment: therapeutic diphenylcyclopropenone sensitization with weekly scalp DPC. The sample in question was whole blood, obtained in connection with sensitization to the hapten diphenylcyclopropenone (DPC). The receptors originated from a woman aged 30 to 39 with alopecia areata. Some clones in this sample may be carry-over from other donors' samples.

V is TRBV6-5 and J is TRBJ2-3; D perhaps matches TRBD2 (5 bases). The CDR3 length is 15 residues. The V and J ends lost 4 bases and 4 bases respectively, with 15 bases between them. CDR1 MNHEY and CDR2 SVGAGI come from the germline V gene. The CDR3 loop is CASSWTPTSPDTQYF. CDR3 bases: TGTGCCAGCAGTTGGACTCCTACCTCCCCAGATACGCAGTATTTT.

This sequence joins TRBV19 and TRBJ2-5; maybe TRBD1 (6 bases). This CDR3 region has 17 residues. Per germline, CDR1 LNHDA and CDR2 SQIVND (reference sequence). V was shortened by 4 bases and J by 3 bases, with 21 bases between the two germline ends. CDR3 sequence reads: CASSSHEQGGSKETQYF. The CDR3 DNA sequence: TGTGCCAGTAGTAGTCACGAACAGGGTGGGAGCAAAGAGACCCAGTACTTC.

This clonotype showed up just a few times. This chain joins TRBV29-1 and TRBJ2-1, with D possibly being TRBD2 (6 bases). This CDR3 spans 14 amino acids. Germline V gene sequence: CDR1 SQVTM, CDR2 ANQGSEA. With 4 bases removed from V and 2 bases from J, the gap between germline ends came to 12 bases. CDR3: CSVVGGSPYNEQFF. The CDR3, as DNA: TGCAGCGTTGTAGGAGGGTCTCCCTACAATGAGCAGTTCTTC.

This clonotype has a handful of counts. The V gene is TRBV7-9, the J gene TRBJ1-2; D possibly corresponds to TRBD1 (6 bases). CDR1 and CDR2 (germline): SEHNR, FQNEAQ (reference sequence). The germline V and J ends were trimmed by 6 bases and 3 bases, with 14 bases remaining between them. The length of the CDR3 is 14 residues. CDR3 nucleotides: TGTGCCAGCAGTTACAGGGTTGAGGACTATGGCTACACCTTC. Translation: CASSYRVEDYGYTF.

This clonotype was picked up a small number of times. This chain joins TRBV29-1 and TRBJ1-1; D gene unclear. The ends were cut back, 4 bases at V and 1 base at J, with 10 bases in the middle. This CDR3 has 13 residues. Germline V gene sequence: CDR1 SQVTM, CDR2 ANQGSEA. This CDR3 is CSVGHRRNTEAFF. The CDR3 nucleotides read TGCAGCGTTGGGCATCGTCGGAACACTGAAGCTTTCTTT.

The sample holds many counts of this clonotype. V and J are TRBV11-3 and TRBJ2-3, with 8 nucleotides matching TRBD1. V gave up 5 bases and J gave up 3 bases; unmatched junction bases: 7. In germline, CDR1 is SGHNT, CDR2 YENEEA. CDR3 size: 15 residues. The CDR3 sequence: CASSLRTGLTDTQYF. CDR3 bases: TGTGCCAGCAGCCTACGGACAGGGTTGACAGATACGCAGTATTTT.

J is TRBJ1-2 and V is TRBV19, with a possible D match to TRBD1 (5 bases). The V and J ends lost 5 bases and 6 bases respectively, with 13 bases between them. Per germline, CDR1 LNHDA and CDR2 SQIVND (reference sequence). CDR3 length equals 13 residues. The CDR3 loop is CASSLGVRDGYTF. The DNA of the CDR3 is TGTGCCAGTAGTTTAGGGGTGCGGGATGGCTACACCTTC.

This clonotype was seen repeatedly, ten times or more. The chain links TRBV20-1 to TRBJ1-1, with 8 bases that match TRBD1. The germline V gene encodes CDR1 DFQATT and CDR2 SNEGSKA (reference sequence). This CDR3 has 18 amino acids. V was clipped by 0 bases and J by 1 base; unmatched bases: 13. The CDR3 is CSARENRDRSKGNTEAFF. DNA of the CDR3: TGCAGTGCTAGAGAGAACCGGGACAGGTCGAAGGGGAACACTGAAGCTTTCTTT.

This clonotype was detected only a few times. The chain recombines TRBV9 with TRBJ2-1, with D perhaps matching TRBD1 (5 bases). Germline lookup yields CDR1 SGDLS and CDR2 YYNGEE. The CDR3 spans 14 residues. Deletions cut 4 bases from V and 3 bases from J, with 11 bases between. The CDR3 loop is CASSPRQHYNEQFF. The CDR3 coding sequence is TGTGCCAGCAGCCCACGACAGCACTACAATGAGCAGTTCTTC.

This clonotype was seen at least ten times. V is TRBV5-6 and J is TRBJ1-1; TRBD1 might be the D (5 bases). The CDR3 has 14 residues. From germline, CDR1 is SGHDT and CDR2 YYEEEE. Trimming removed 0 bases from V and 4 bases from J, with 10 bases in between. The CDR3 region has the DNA TGTGCCAGCAGCTTGGTAGGGGCGGGCACTGAAGCTTTCTTT. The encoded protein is CASSLVGAGTEAFF.

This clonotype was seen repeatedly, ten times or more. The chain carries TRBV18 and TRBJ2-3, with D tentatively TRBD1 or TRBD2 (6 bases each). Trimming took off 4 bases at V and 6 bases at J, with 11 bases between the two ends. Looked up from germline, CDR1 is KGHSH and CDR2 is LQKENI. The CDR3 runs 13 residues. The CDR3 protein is CASSLQGRDTQYF. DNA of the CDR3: TGTGCCAGCTCACTCCAGGGGAGGGATACGCAGTATTTT. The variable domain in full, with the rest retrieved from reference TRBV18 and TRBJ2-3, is NAGVMQNPRHLVRRRGQEARLRCSPMKGHSHVYWYRQLPEEGLKFMVYLQKENIIDESGMPKERFSAEFPKEGPSILRIQQVVRGDSAAYFCASSLQGRDTQYFGPGTRLTVL.